This entry features one T cell receptor beta chain sequence. Its matching antigen is unknown. Samples came from healthy bone marrow donors. The CDR3 runs to 13 residues. V gave up 0 bases and J gave up 8 bases, with 9 bases separating them. CDR1 and CDR2 from the germline V gene are SGHDT and YYEEEE. The sample belongs to a study of cytomegalovirus exposure and HLA in healthy donors. Across the study: About 200 million T cells yielded approximately 100 million unique TCR beta sequences, as an earlier analysis found. The study, taken as a whole, reports: It was shown in a later analysis that HLA-associated TCR beta chains were more clonally expanded than other, equally common chains.

60 Vbeta and 13 Jbeta primers were used in PCR. TCRdb's table, derived via immunoSEQ multiplex PCR, lists solely in-frame clones and lacks some. The sample totals about 33,000 clones. Sequencing was done on a sample of PBMCs. This clonotype was sampled from a middle-aged man in good health and CMV-seronegative. The chain links TRBV5-6 to TRBJ1-3; D uncertain. The CDR3 DNA is TGTGCCAGCAGCTTGGGAGGACTTTACACCATATATTTT. Amino acid sequence: CASSLGGLYTIYF.